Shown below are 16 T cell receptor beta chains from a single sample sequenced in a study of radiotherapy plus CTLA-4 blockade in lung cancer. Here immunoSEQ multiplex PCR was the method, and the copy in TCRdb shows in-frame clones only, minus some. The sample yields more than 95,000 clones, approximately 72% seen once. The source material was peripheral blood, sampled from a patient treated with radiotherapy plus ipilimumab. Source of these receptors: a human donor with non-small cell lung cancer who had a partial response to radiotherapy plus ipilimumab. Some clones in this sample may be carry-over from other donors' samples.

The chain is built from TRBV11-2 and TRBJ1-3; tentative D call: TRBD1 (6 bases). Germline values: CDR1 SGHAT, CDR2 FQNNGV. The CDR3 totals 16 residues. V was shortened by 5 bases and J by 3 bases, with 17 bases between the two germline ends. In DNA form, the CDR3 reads TGTGCCAGCAGCCCAGGGCGGGGGGCGATTGGAAACACCATATATTTT. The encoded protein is CASSPGRGAIGNTIYF.

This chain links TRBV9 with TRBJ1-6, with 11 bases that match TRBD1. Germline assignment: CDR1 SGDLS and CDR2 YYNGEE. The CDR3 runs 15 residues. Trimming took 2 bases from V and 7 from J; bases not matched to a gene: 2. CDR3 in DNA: TGTGCCAGCAGCGTGGGGACAGGGGGGAATTCACCCCTCCACTTT. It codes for CASSVGTGGNSPLHF.

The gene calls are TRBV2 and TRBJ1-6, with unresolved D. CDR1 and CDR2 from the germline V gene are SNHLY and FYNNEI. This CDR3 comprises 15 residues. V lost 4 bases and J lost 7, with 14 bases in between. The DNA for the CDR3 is TGTGCCAGCAGTGGCCGGCAAGCGTCGAATTCACCCCTCCACTTT. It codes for CASSGRQASNSPLHF. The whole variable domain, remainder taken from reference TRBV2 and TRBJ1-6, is EPEVTQTPSHQVTQMGQEVILRCVPISNHLYFYWYRQILGQKVEFLVSFYNNEISEKSEIFDDQFSVERPDGSNFTLKIRSTKLEDSAMYFCASSGRQASNSPLHFGNGTRLTVT.

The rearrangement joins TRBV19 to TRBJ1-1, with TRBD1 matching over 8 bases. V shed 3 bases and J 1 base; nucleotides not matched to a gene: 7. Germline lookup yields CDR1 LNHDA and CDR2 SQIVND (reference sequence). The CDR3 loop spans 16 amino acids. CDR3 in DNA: TGTGCCAGTAGTATCCTAGGACAGGGACAGAACACTGAAGCTTTCTTT. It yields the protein CASSILGQGQNTEAFF.

This chain's CDR3 is CASSQAVGQKAFF. As DNA, the CDR3 is TGCGCCAGCAGCCAAGCTGTTGGACAGAAAGCTTTCTTT. This sequence joins TRBV4-3 and TRBJ1-1, with D possibly TRBD1 on 6 matching bases. From germline, CDR1 is LGHNA and CDR2 YSLEER. This CDR3 contains 13 residues. V shed 1 base and J shed 9 bases, with 12 bases lying between them.

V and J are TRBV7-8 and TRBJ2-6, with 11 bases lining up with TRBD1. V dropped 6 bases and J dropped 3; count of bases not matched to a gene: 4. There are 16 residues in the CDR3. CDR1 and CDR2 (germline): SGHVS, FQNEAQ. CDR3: CASRRDRGIGANVLTF. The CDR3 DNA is TGTGCCAGCAGACGGGACAGGGGGATTGGGGCCAACGTCCTGACTTTC.

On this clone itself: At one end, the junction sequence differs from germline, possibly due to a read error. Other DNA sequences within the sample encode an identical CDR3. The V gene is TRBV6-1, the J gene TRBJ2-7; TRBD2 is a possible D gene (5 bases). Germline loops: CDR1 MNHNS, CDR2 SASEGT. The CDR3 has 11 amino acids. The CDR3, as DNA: TGTGCCAGCAGGGAAGAGAGGCGGGAGTACTTC. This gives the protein CASREERREYF.

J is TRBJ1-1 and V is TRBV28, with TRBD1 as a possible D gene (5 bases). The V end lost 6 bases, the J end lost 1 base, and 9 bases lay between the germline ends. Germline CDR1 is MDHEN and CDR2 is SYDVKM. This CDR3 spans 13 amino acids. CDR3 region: CASRLTGNTEAFF. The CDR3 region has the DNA TGTGCCAGCAGGCTTACAGGGAACACTGAAGCTTTCTTT.

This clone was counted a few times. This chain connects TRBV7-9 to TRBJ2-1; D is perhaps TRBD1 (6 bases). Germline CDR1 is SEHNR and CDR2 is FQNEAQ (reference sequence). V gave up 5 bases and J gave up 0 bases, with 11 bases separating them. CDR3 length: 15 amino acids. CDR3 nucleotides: TGTGCCAGCAGCGAAACAGGGTCCTCCTACAATGAGCAGTTCTTC. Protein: CASSETGSSYNEQFF.

CDR3 nucleotides: TGTGCCAGCAGTTTCCAGGGCAGCTTTAGCGAGCAGTACTTC. This sequence encodes CASSFQGSFSEQYF. The genes are TRBV6-5 and TRBJ2-7; possibly TRBD1 for D (5 bases). V was cut by 4 bases and J by 6 bases, with 16 bases left in between. Germline V CDR1 and CDR2: MNHEY, SVGAGI. The CDR3 covers 14 residues.

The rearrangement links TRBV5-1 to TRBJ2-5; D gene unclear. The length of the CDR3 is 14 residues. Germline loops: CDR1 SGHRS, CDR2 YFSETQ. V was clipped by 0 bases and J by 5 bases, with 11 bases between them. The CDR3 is CASSLVPLLETQYF. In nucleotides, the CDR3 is TGCGCCAGCAGCTTGGTCCCCCTCCTGGAGACCCAGTACTTC.

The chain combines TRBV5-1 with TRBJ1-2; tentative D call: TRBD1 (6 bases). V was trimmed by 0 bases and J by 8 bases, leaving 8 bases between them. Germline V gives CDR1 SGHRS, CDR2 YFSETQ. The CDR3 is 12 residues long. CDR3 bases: TGCGCCAGCAGCTTGGGGGGGCAAGGCTACACCTTC. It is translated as CASSLGGQGYTF.

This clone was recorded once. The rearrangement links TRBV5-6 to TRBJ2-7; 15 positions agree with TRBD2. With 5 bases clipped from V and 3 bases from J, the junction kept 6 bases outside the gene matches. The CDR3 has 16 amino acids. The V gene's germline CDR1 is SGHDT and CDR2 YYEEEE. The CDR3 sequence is CASRKRTSGGVYEQYF. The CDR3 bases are TGTGCCAGCAGAAAGAGGACTAGCGGGGGGGTCTACGAGCAGTACTTC.

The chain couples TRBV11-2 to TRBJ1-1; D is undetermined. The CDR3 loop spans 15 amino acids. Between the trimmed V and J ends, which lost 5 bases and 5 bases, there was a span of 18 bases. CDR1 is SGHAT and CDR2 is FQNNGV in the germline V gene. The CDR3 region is CASSVGRVGGTEAFF. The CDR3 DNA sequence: TGTGCCAGCAGCGTTGGGCGGGTGGGAGGGACTGAAGCTTTCTTT.

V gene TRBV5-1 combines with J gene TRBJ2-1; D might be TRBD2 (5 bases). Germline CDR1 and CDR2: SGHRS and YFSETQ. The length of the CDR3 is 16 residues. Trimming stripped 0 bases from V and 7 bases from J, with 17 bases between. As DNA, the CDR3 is TGCGCCAGCAGCTTGGATCTGGATCCGACTACAAATGAGCAGTTCTTC. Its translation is CASSLDLDPTTNEQFF.

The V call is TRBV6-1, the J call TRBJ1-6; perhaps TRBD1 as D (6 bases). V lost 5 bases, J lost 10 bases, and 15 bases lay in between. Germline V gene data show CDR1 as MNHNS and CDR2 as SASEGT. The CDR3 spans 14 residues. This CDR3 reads CASSKQGLRSPLHF. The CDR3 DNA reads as TGTGCCAGCAGTAAACAGGGCTTGAGATCACCCCTCCACTTT.